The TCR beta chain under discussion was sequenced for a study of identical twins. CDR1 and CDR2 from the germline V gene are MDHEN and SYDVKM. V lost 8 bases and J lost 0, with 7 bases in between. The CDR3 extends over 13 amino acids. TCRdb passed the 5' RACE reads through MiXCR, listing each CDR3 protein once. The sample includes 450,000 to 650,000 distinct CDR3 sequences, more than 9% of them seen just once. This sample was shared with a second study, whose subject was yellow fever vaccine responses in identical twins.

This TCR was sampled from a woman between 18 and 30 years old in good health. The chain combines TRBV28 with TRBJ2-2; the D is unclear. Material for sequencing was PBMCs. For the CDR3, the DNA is TGTGCCAGCTATGGGCCGAACACCGGGGAGCTGTTTTTT. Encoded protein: CASYGPNTGELFF.